This T cell receptor beta chain was documented in a study of blood T cell repertoires in COVID-19. Background on the study: Collection of acute and convalescent COVID-19 samples took place in the United States, Italy and Spain. T cells, B-cell-depleted T cells, or PBMCs supplied cDNA or gDNA.

Before they entered the study, exposed participants had met a COVID-19 case within 2 weeks. As processed by the authors: The authors estimated nucleated cell counts from reference gene primer amplification. The repertoire was sequenced with immunoSEQ multiplex PCR; TCRdb's copy has only in-frame clones and lacks some. Clonal size and the V and J genes are those of that table, whereas D and trimming came from the DNA. The sample consists of fewer than 350,000 clones, 85% of them appearing once. The V gene end was trimmed by 3 bases and the J gene end by 8 bases; junction bases not matched to a gene: 5. The CDR3 length is 15 residues. The germline V gene has CDR1 LGHNA and CDR2 YSLEER.

Sequencing was performed on PBMCs or T cells enriched from blood (not recorded which). The J gene is TRBJ1-4, the V gene TRBV4-3; the match to TRBD1 covers 11 bases. The TCR comes from a woman aged 25 to 39 who had been exposed to COVID-19. For the CDR3, the DNA is TGCGCCAGCAGCCAGAGCCGGGACAGGGGGGAAAAACTGTTTTTT. Protein: CASSQSRDRGEKLFF.